The T cell receptor beta chain described here comes from a study of response to subunit inactivated influenza vaccine. Findings and caveats of the study: Authors suggested each seasonal influenza vaccination recruits few new T cells.

This clonotype was detected a few times. What it recognizes is unknown. Germline CDR1 is ENHRY and CDR2 is SYGVKD. V trimming: 6 bases; J trimming: 0 bases; junction bases outside the gene matches: 17. CDR3 size: 21 residues. TCRdb passed the RT-PCR reads through MiXCR, listing each CDR3 protein once. The sample lists around 790,000 distinct CDR3 sequences; about 20% were seen once. The sequencing used PBMCs from blood, collected 4 to 6 days after vaccination. The V and J genes are TRBV10-3 and TRBJ2-3, with 14 bases lining up with TRBD2. This receptor was taken from a man aged 45-60 years who received an inactivated influenza vaccine. CDR3 sequence reads: CAISDPPGLAGVGGSTDTQYF. The DNA of the CDR3 is TGTGCCATCAGCGATCCTCCGGGACTAGCGGGGGTTGGCGGTAGCACAGATACGCAGTATTTT.